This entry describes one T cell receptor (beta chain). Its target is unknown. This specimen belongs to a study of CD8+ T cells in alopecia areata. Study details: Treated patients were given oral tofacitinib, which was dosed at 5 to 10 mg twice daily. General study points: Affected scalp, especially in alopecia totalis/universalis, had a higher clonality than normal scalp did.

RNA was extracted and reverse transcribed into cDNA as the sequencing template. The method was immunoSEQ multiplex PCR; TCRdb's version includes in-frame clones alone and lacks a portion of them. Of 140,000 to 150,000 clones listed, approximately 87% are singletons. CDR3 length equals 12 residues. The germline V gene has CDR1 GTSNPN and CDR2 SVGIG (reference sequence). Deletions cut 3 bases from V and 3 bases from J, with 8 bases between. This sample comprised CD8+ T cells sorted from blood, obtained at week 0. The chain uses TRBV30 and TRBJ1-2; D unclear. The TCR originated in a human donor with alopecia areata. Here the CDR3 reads CAWRVGYYGYTF. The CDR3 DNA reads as TGTGCCTGGAGGGTGGGATACTATGGCTACACCTTC.